This T cell receptor (beta chain) stems from a study of blood T cell repertoires in COVID-19. About the study: Material from acute and convalescent COVID-19 was sourced from the United States, Italy and Spain. The cDNA or gDNA used as material had been derived from T cells, B-cell-depleted T cells, or PBMCs.

The method was immunoSEQ multiplex PCR; TCRdb's version includes in-frame clones alone and lacks a portion of them. The sample yields hundreds of thousands of clones, approximately 90% seen once. The CDR3 is 14 amino acids. Trimming stripped 3 bases from V and 2 bases from J, with 11 bases between. Germline V gene lookup returns CDR1 MNHEY and CDR2 SMNVEV (reference sequence). This chain joins TRBV27 and TRBJ2-7; no clear D. This clonotype was sampled from a woman aged 45-59 years with active or convalescent COVID-19. The sequencing sample was made of peripheral blood. The CDR3 sequence is CASSFNGRPYEQYF. CDR3 sequence (DNA): TGTGCCAGCAGTTTTAACGGTCGCCCCTACGAGCAGTACTTC.